The 14 T cell receptor beta chains below all came from one sample that was sequenced in a study of cytomegalovirus exposure and HLA in healthy donors. PCR primers comprised 60 Vbeta and 13 Jbeta primers. The method was immunoSEQ multiplex PCR; TCRdb's version includes in-frame clones alone and lacks a portion of them. The sample holds about 190,000 clones, around 84% seen once. Specimen: PBMCs. These receptors all come from a woman aged 50 to 60 in good health and CMV-seropositive.

The table lists this clone with a few counts. The V call is TRBV11-2, the J call TRBJ2-7, with 7 bases fitting TRBD1. Trimming removed 5 bases from V and 3 bases from J; junction bases left unmatched: 7. The CDR3 is made up of 14 amino acids. Germline loops: CDR1 SGHAT, CDR2 FQNNGV. The CDR3 bases are TGTGCCAGCAGCCAACGGGACAGAGACTACGAGCAGTACTTC. The encoded protein is CASSQRDRDYEQYF.

The chain links TRBV11-2 to TRBJ2-7; 7 nucleotides agree with TRBD2. This CDR3 has 11 residues. Germline trimming cut 5 bases from V and 13 bases from J; bases unmatched to any gene: 8. The V gene's germline CDR1 is SGHAT and CDR2 FQNNGV. The chain's CDR3 is CASSARSGHYF. The CDR3 nucleotides read TGTGCCAGCAGCGCCCGTAGCGGGCACTACTTC.

This sequence joins TRBV9 and TRBJ1-2, with a tentative D call TRBD1 (6 bases). There are 13 residues in the CDR3. Trimming cost V 0 bases and J 8 bases, with 11 bases left between them. Looked up from germline, CDR1 is SGDLS and CDR2 is YYNGEE. The DNA for the CDR3 is TGTGCCAGCAGCGTAGCCGCAGGGGTAGGCTACACCTTC. It is translated as CASSVAAGVGYTF.

In DNA form, the CDR3 reads TGTGCCAGTAGTATCGCGTGGGGGCAAAACACCGGGGAGCTGTTTTTT. Translation: CASSIAWGQNTGELFF. The chain recombines TRBV19 with TRBJ2-2, with D maybe TRBD1 (6 bases). The CDR3 has 16 residues. Looked up from germline, CDR1 is LNHDA and CDR2 is SQIVND (reference sequence). V dropped 3 bases and J dropped 2 bases, with 13 bases sitting between them.

The CDR3: CASSLKAGAFNTGELFF. CDR3 DNA sequence: TGTGCCAGCAGCTTAAAGGCGGGGGCCTTTAACACCGGGGAGCTGTTTTTT. The rearrangement joins TRBV7-3 to TRBJ2-2; weak D call: TRBD2 (7 bases). The CDR3 spans 17 residues. V was clipped by 1 base and J by 2 bases, with 14 bases between them. Germline V gene lookup returns CDR1 SGHTA and CDR2 FQGTGA.

The rearrangement joins TRBV9 to TRBJ1-2, with a possible D match to TRBD1 (6 bases). Germline lookup yields CDR1 SGDLS and CDR2 YYNGEE. Trimming removed 3 bases at V and 0 bases at J, with 12 bases between. This CDR3 spans 15 amino acids. The CDR3 DNA is TGTGCCAGCAGCGCCGAGGGACACCCTAACTATGGCTACACCTTC. This codes for CASSAEGHPNYGYTF.

The rearrangement links TRBV6-5 to TRBJ2-7; tentatively, D is TRBD1 (5 bases). V shed 2 bases and J shed 3 bases, with 14 bases lying between them. The CDR3 has 15 residues. Germline V gives CDR1 MNHEY, CDR2 SVGAGI. The CDR3 is CASSYTDQGHYEQYF. Written as DNA, the CDR3 is TGTGCCAGCAGTTACACGGATCAAGGACACTACGAGCAGTACTTC.

The chain employs TRBV2 and TRBJ1-1, with TRBD1 as a possible D gene (6 bases). CDR1 SNHLY and CDR2 FYNNEI come from the germline V gene. Trimming stripped 7 bases from V and 2 bases from J, with 11 bases between. This CDR3 has 13 residues. Written as DNA, the CDR3 is TGTGCCAGCACCAAGGGGGAAAACACTGAAGCTTTCTTT. Its protein product is CASTKGENTEAFF.

V usage is TRBV4-1 and J usage is TRBJ1-6, with TRBD1 identical over 7 bases. This CDR3 comprises 15 residues. Germline trimming cut 2 bases from V and 6 bases from J; bases unmatched to any gene: 4. In germline, CDR1 is MGHRA, CDR2 YSYEKL. The DNA for the CDR3 is TGCGCCAGCAGCCAACACTACAGGGGTAATTCACCCCTCCACTTT. Protein sequence: CASSQHYRGNSPLHF.

This rearrangement joins TRBV25-1 to TRBJ1-2; 9 bases line up with TRBD1. J gave up 7 bases and V 5 bases, and 8 bases lay outside the gene matches. Germline loops: CDR1 MGHDK, CDR2 SYGVNS. CDR3 length: 14 amino acids. The CDR3 sequence: CASSPQGARGGYTF. In nucleotides, the CDR3 is TGTGCCAGCAGTCCACAGGGGGCGCGTGGTGGCTACACCTTC.

The V and J genes are TRBV9 and TRBJ2-1; 13 nucleotides match TRBD2. The CDR3 loop spans 15 amino acids. The V gene's germline CDR1 is SGDLS and CDR2 YYNGEE. Trimming took 3 bases from V and 7 from J; bases not matched to a gene: 4. CDR3 region: CASSAGTSGTNEQFF. CDR3 bases: TGTGCCAGCAGCGCCGGGACTAGCGGGACGAATGAGCAGTTCTTC.

The rearrangement joins TRBV19 to TRBJ1-6; 7 positions match TRBD1. Germline V lookup: CDR1 LNHDA, CDR2 SQIVND (reference sequence). With V trimmed by 1 base and J by 9 bases, 6 bases remained unmatched. This CDR3 is built from 15 residues. The CDR3 sequence: CASSIGSHRGSPLHF. CDR3 nucleotide sequence: TGTGCCAGTAGTATAGGTTCGCACAGGGGTTCACCCCTCCACTTT.

This rearrangement joins TRBV10-1 to TRBJ2-2, with D tentatively TRBD2 (6 bases). V was trimmed by 2 bases and J by 2 bases, leaving 9 bases between them. Germline assignment: CDR1 WNHNN and CDR2 SYGVQD (reference sequence). The CDR3 spans 15 residues. The CDR3 loop is CASSEAGTNTGELFF. CDR3 sequence (DNA): TGCGCCAGCAGTGAGGCGGGAACCAACACCGGGGAGCTGTTTTTT.

The rearrangement joins TRBV6-6 to TRBJ1-5, with a tentative D call TRBD1 (6 bases). Trimming stripped 0 bases from V and 4 bases from J, with 10 bases between. The germline gives CDR1 MNHNY, CDR2 SVGAGI (reference sequence). CDR3 size: 15 residues. The CDR3 nucleotides are TGTGCCAGCAGTTACTCGAACAGGGTGAATCAGCCCCAGCATTTT. Its protein product is CASSYSNRVNQPQHF.